Below are 5 T cell receptor beta chains sequenced from a single sample in a study of CD8 T cells in ankylosing spondylitis. Whole-study findings and limits: For ankylosing spondylitis blood, a TCR beta motif of several highly homologous variants appeared characteristic.

These TCRs are of unknown antigen specificity. Using its own MiXCR run on the 5' RACE reads, TCRdb lists one record per CDR3 protein. The repertoire holds around 540,000 distinct CDR3 sequences, with roughly 13% as singletons. The sequenced sample was blood, either unsorted or a sorted T cell fraction (not recorded which). These receptors originate from a male donor with ankylosing spondylitis.

The gene calls are TRBV29-1 and TRBJ2-4; a possible D gene is TRBD1 (6 bases). Trimming took 7 bases from V and 3 from J, leaving 13 bases between them. CDR1 is SQVTM, CDR2 ANQGSEA, per germline. CDR3 size: 13 residues. As DNA, the CDR3 is TGCAGCGCACAAGACAGGAGCAAAAACATTCAGTACTTC. Amino acids: CSAQDRSKNIQYF.

This clonotype was counted a few times. The V call is TRBV3-1, the J call TRBJ2-3; 12 bases are shared with TRBD1. The CDR3 is made up of 15 amino acids. CDR1 LGHDT and CDR2 YNNKEL come from the germline V gene (reference sequence). J gave up 4 bases and V 7 bases, and 6 bases lay outside the gene matches. Here the CDR3 DNA reads TGTGCCAGCACCCCGGGGGACAGGGGGCCAGATACGCAGTATTTT. Its protein product is CASTPGDRGPDTQYF.

V is TRBV3-1 and J is TRBJ2-1; TRBD2 agrees at 10 bases. CDR1 and CDR2 from the germline V gene are LGHDT and YNNKEL (reference sequence). The CDR3 contains 16 residues. V shed 3 bases and J 6 bases; nucleotides not matched to a gene: 8. The CDR3 nucleotides read TGTGCCAGCAGCCAGGCTTCTCTAGCGGGAGCCAATGAGCAGTTCTTC. Protein product: CASSQASLAGANEQFF.

This clonotype was observed many times. This rearrangement joins TRBV7-8 to TRBJ2-7, with D maybe TRBD1 (5 bases). Trimming took 3 bases from V and 2 from J, leaving 8 bases between them. This CDR3 has 13 amino acids. Looked up from germline, CDR1 is SGHVS and CDR2 is FQNEAQ. The CDR3 bases are TGTGCCAGCAGCTTGCAGGGTGCCTACGAGCAGTACTTC. As protein: CASSLQGAYEQYF.

The chain recombines TRBV3-1 with TRBJ2-3, with 7 bases identical to TRBD2. The ends lost 2 bases at V and 2 bases at J; junction bases unmatched: 4. Germline assignment: CDR1 LGHDT and CDR2 YNNKEL (reference sequence). CDR3 length: 15 amino acids. CDR3 in DNA: TGTGCCAGCAGCCAACAGCGGGGCGTCACAGATACGCAGTATTTT. Translation: CASSQQRGVTDTQYF.